This T cell receptor beta chain stems from a study of CD8+ T cells in alopecia areata. Study-wide findings and caveats: In lesional scalp, particularly from alopecia totalis/universalis, clonality was higher than in normal scalp.

The V gene end was trimmed by 4 bases and the J gene end by 7 bases; junction bases not matched to a gene: 11. This CDR3 has 14 amino acids. Germline loops: CDR1 SQVTM, CDR2 ANQGSEA. This clone was seen a few times. Antigen: not known. cDNA serving as the sequencing template came from extracted, reverse transcribed RNA. Here immunoSEQ multiplex PCR was the method, and the copy in TCRdb shows in-frame clones only, minus some. This sample has 60,000 to 70,000 clones, with 45% to 55% found just once. This clonotype was obtained from a human donor with alopecia areata. This specimen consisted of CD8+ T cells sorted from blood, obtained at week 0. V and J are TRBV29-1 and TRBJ2-3, with 7 bases aligning to TRBD2. DNA of the CDR3: TGCAGCGTTGGGGCGGCGGGAGCAATGAATACGCAGTATTTT. Translated: CSVGAAGAMNTQYF.